A single sample is the source of the 13 T cell receptor beta chains below, sequenced in a study of cytomegalovirus exposure and HLA in healthy donors. With 60 Vbeta and 13 Jbeta primers, the PCR was carried out. Data came from immunoSEQ multiplex PCR; TCRdb stores just in-frame clones and leaves some out. The table shows approximately 160,000 clones, with approximately 84% occurring only once. Sequencing input: PBMCs. These receptors all stem from a girl under 18 in good health and CMV-seropositive.

V gene TRBV29-1 combines with J gene TRBJ1-2; D possibly corresponds to TRBD1 (6 bases). Trimming cost V 7 bases and J 4 bases, with 16 bases left between them. Germline loops: CDR1 SQVTM, CDR2 ANQGSEA. The CDR3 has 13 residues. CDR3 DNA sequence: TGCAGCGCCCTACCTAACAGGGCCTATGGCTACACCTTC. It is translated as CSALPNRAYGYTF.

The rearrangement uses TRBV27 and TRBJ1-5; 10 bases are a match to TRBD1. V was pared by 2 bases and J by 2 bases, with 0 bases of the junction left unmatched. CDR1 is MNHEY, CDR2 SMNVEV, per germline (reference sequence). CDR3 length: 15 amino acids. The CDR3 coding sequence is TGTGCCAGCAGTTTAGGGACAGGGGGCAATCAGCCCCAGCATTTT. This gives the protein CASSLGTGGNQPQHF.

CDR3: CASSSGTSGGKFYNEQFF. The CDR3 DNA sequence: TGCGCCAGCAGCTCGGGGACTAGCGGGGGAAAGTTCTACAATGAGCAGTTCTTC. The chain has TRBV5-1 and TRBJ2-1; 14 nucleotides line up with TRBD2. The V gene end was trimmed by 3 bases and the J gene end by 3 bases; junction bases not matched to a gene: 8. This CDR3 has 18 residues. Germline V CDR1 and CDR2: SGHRS, YFSETQ.

V and J are TRBV6-1 and TRBJ1-6; 7 bases fit TRBD1. The CDR3 has 14 amino acids. The germline V gene has CDR1 MNHNS and CDR2 SASEGT. J was trimmed by 3 bases and V by 7 bases; bases with no gene match: 3. The CDR3 is CASKTGLYNSPLHF. The DNA of the CDR3 is TGTGCCAGCAAGACAGGGCTCTATAATTCACCCCTCCACTTT.

The V gene is TRBV2, the J gene TRBJ1-6; the D is unclear. CDR3 length equals 12 residues. The V gene lost 4 bases and the J gene lost 13 bases, with 11 bases spanning the gap. Germline-derived CDR1 and CDR2 are SNHLY and FYNNEI. The DNA for the CDR3 is TGTGCCAGCAGTGTCCCACTTCCCCCCCTCCACTTT. Translating gives CASSVPLPPLHF.

CDR3 sequence reads: CASSPTTNTGELFF. For the CDR3, the DNA is TGTGCCAGCAGCCCAACAACGAACACCGGGGAGCTGTTTTTT. This chain connects TRBV7-9 to TRBJ2-2; D is uncertain. The germline V gene encodes CDR1 SEHNR and CDR2 FQNEAQ (reference sequence). Trimming left V 5 bases short and J 0 bases short, with 7 bases between. The CDR3 loop spans 14 amino acids. The full variable domain, its missing parts supplied by reference TRBV7-9 and TRBJ2-2, is DTGVSQNPRHKITKRGQNVTFRCDPISEHNRLYWYRQTLGQGPEFLTYFQNEAQLEKSRLLSDRFSAERPKGSFSTLEIQRTEQGDSAMYLCASSPTTNTGELFFGEGSRLTVL.

V usage is TRBV4-2 and J usage is TRBJ1-1, with D unresolved. V gave up 0 bases and J gave up 7 bases, with 15 bases separating them. This CDR3 contains 15 residues. Per the germline V gene, CDR1 is LGHNA and CDR2 is YNFKEQ. The CDR3 reads CASSQDMERQLEAFF. CDR3 DNA sequence: TGTGCCAGCAGCCAAGATATGGAGAGGCAGCTTGAAGCTTTCTTT.

The J gene is TRBJ2-2, the V gene TRBV5-6, with D maybe TRBD2 (6 bases). CDR1 is SGHDT, CDR2 YYEEEE, per germline. Trimming removed 6 bases from V and 6 bases from J, with 21 bases in between. The CDR3 length is 16 residues. CDR3 residues: CASIPGGWRGPGELFF. The CDR3 DNA is TGTGCCAGCATCCCTGGGGGGTGGAGAGGACCCGGGGAGCTGTTTTTT.

The J gene is TRBJ2-7, the V gene TRBV6-4; D remains unclear. There are 12 residues in the CDR3. The V gene lost 2 bases and the J gene lost 5 bases, with 7 bases spanning the gap. CDR1 is MRHNA and CDR2 is SNTAGT in the germline V gene. The CDR3 bases are TGTGCCAGCAGTGACGGCCGGGACGAGCAGTACTTC. Its translation is CASSDGRDEQYF.

The chain combines TRBV19 with TRBJ2-2, with D maybe TRBD1 (6 bases). This CDR3 spans 12 amino acids. Trimming pared 9 bases from V and 5 bases from J, leaving 10 bases between. The germline gives CDR1 LNHDA, CDR2 SQIVND (reference sequence). The CDR3 here is CASYGQTGELFF. The DNA for the CDR3 is TGTGCCAGCTACGGACAGACCGGGGAGCTGTTTTTT.

As for this clone: Within the sample, other DNA sequences also encode this same CDR3. This chain joins TRBV9 and TRBJ2-1; a possible D gene is TRBD2 (7 bases). The CDR3 covers 15 residues. V was pared by 0 bases and J by 5 bases, with 12 bases between. The V gene's germline CDR1 is SGDLS and CDR2 YYNGEE. The CDR3 region is CASSVGGGAHNEQFF. The DNA of the CDR3 is TGTGCCAGCAGCGTAGGGGGGGGCGCGCACAATGAGCAGTTCTTC.

This chain uses TRBV28 with TRBJ2-7; D unresolved. Germline V CDR1 and CDR2: MDHEN, SYDVKM. With 5 bases removed from V and 6 bases from J, the gap between germline ends came to 11 bases. There are 12 residues in the CDR3. CDR3 DNA: TGTGCCAGCAGTAGCCCCGGCGGCGAGCAGTACTTC. It encodes CASSSPGGEQYF.

The chain has TRBV7-9 and TRBJ1-4, with 8 positions matching TRBD1. The germline V gene has CDR1 SEHNR and CDR2 FQNEAQ (reference sequence). V lost 2 bases to trimming and J lost 7 bases; unmatched junction nucleotides: 6. This CDR3 contains 15 residues. The CDR3 DNA is TGTGCCAGCAGCTTAAGACAGGGGCAGGCTGAAAAACTGTTTTTT. Translated, it gives CASSLRQGQAEKLFF. Variable domain in full (rest from reference TRBV7-9 and TRBJ1-4): DTGVSQNPRHKITKRGQNVTFRCDPISEHNRLYWYRQTLGQGPEFLTYFQNEAQLEKSRLLSDRFSAERPKGSFSTLEIQRTEQGDSAMYLCASSLRQGQAEKLFFGSGTQLSVL.